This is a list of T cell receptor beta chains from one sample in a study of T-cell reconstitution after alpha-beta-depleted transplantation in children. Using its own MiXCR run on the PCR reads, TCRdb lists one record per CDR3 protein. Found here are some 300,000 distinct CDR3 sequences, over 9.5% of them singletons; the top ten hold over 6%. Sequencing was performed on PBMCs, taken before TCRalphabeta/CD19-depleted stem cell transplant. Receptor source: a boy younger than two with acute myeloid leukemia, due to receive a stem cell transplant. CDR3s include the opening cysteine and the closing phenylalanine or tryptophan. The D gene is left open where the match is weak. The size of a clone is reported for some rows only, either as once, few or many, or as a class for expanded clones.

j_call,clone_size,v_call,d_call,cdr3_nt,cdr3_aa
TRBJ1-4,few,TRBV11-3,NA,TGTGCCAGCAGCTCCACCTACCAGGACGGGAACGAAAAACTGTTTTTT,CASSSTYQDGNEKLFF
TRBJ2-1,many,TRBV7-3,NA,TGTGCCAGCAGCTTAACGGGGGCACCCGGCAATGAGCAGTTCTTC,CASSLTGAPGNEQFF
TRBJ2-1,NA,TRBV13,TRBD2,TGTGCCAGCAGCCCGGGGACTAGCGGAGTAAATGAGCAGTTCTTC,CASSPGTSGVNEQFF
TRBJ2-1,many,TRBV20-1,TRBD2,TGCAGTGCTCCCAGACTAGCGGGGGGGATCAATGAGCAGTTCTTC,CSAPRLAGGINEQFF
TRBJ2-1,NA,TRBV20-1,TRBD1,TGCAGTGCTAGCGGTTGGGCAGGGGGTCCCCACAATGAGCAGTTCTTC,CSASGWAGGPHNEQFF
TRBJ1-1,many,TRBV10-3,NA,TGTGCCATCAGCCCTGGGGACCCGAACACTGAAGCTTTCTTT,CAISPGDPNTEAFF
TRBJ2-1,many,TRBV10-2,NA,TGCGCCAGCAGTGAGTGGGGACACATCTACAATGAGCAGTTCTTC,CASSEWGHIYNEQFF
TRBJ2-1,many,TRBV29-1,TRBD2,TGCAGCGTTGAAGGACTAGCGGGCAGCTCCTACAATGAGCAGTTCTTC,CSVEGLAGSSYNEQFF
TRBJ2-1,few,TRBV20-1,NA,TGCAGTGCTATGGGAACCGAGCAGTTCTTC,CSAMGTEQFF
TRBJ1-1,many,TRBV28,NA,TGTGCCAGCAGTCCCCCCCTTACAGGGAACACTGAAGCTTTCTTT,CASSPPLTGNTEAFF